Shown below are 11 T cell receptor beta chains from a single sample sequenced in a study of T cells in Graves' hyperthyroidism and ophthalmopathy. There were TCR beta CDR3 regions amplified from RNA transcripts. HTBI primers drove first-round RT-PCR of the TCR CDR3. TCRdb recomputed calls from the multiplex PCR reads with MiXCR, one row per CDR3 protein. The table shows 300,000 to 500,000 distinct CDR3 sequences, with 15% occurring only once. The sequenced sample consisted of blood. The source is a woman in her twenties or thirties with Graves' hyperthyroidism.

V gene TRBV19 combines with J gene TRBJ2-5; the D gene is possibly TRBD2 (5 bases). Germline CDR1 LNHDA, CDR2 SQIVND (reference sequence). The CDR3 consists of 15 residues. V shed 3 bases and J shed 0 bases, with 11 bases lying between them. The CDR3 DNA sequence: TGTGCCAGTAGTATGGGTTGGAGGAACCAAGAGACCCAGTACTTC. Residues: CASSMGWRNQETQYF. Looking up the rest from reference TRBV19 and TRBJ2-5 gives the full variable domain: DGGITQSPKYLFRKEGQNVTLSCEQNLNHDAMYWYRQDPGQGLRLIYYSQIVNDFQKGDIAEGYSVSREKKESFPLTVTSAQKNPTAFYLCASSMGWRNQETQYFGPGTRLLVL.

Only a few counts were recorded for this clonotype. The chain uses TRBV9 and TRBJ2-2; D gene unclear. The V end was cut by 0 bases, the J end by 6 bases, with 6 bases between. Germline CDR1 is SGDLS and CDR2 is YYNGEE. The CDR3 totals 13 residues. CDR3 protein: CASSVVQAGELFF. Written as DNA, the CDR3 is TGTGCCAGCAGCGTAGTGCAGGCCGGGGAGCTGTTTTTT.

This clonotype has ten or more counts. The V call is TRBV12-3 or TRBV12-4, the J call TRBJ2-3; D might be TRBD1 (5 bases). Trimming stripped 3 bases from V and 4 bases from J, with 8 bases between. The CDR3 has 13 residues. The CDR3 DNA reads TGTGCCAGCAGTTTCCAGGGCCCAGATACGCAGTATTTT. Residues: CASSFQGPDTQYF.

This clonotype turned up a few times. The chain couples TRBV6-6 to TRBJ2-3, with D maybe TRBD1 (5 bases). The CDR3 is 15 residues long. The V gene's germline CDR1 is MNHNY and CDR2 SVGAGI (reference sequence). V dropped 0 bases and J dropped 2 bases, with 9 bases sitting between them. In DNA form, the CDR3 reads TGTGCCAGCAGTTACTCTTTCAGGGACACAGATACGCAGTATTTT. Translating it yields CASSYSFRDTDTQYF.

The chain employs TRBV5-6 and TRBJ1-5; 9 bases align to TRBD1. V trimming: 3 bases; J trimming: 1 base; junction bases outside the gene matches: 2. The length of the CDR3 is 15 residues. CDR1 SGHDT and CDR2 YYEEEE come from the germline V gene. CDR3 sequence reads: CASSWGQGSNQPQHF. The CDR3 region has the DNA TGTGCCAGCAGCTGGGGACAGGGAAGCAATCAGCCCCAGCATTTT.

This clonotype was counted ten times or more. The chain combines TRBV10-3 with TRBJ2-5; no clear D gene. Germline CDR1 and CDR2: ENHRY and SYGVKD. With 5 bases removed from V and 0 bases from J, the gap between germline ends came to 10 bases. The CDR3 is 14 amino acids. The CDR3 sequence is CAISSASYQETQYF. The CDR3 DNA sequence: TGTGCCATCAGTTCGGCATCTTACCAAGAGACCCAGTACTTC.

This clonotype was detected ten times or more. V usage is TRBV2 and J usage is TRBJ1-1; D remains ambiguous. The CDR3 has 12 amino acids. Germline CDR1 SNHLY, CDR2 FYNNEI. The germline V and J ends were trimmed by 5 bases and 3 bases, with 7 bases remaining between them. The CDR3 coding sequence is TGTGCCAGCAGTCGGGAACACACTGAAGCTTTCTTT. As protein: CASSREHTEAFF.

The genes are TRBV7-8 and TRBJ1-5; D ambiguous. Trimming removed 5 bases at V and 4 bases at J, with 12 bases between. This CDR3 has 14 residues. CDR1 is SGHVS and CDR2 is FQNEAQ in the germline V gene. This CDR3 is CASSATADNQPQHF. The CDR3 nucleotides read TGTGCCAGCAGCGCTACAGCGGATAATCAGCCCCAGCATTTT.

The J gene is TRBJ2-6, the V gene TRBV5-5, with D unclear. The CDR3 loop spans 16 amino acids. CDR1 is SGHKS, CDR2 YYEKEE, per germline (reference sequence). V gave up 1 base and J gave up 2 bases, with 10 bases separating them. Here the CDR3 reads CASSLRIEAGANVLTF. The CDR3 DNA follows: TGTGCCAGCAGCTTGAGAATCGAGGCTGGGGCCAACGTCCTGACTTTC.

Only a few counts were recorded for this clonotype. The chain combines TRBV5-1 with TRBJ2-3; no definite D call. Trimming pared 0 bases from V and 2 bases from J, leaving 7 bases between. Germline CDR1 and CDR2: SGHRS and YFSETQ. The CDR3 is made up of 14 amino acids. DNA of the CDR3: TGCGCCAGCAGCTTGGAGTGGACCACAGATACGCAGTATTTT. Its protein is CASSLEWTTDTQYF. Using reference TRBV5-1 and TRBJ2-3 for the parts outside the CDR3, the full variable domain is KAGVTQTPRYLIKTRGQQVTLSCSPISGHRSVSWYQQTPGQGLQFLFEYFSETQRNKGNFPGRFSGRQFSNSRSEMNVSTLELGDSALYLCASSLEWTTDTQYFGPGTRLTVL.

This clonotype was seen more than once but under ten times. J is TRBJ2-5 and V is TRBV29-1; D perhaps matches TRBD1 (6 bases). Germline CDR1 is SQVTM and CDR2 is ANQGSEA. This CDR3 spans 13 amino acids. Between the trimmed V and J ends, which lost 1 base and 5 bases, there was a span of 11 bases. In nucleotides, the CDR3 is TGCAGCGTTGAAGTCAGGGGCCTCGAGACCCAGTACTTC. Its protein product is CSVEVRGLETQYF.